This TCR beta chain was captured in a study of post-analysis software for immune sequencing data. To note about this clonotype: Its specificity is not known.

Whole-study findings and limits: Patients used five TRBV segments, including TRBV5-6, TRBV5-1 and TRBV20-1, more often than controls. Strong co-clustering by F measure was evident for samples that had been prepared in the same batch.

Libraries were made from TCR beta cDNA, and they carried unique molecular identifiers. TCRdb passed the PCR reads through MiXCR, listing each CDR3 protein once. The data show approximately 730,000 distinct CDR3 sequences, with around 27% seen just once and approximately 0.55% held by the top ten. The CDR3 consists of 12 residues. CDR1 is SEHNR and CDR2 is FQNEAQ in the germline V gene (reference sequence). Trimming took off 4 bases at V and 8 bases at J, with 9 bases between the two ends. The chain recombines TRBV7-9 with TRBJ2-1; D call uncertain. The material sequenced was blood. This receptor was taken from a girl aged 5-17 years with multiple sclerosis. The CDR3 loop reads CASSSLSDEQFF. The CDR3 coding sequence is TGTGCCAGCAGCTCACTAAGTGATGAGCAGTTCTTC.